These 19 T cell receptor beta chains share one sample of origin, sequenced in a study of lymphopenia after photon versus proton radiotherapy. Assay used: immunoSEQ multiplex PCR; TCRdb lists only in-frame clones, some missing. This sample has about 8,300 clones, with just over 85% found just once. The sample here was peripheral blood, taken from a patient treated with photon-based radiotherapy. Receptors originate from a man aged 80 or over with cholangiocarcinoma.

The J gene is TRBJ2-5, the V gene TRBV4-2, with TRBD2 as a possible D gene (6 bases). The germline CDR1 and CDR2 sequences are LGHNA and YNFKEQ. The CDR3 is 14 amino acids. V gave up 4 bases and J gave up 2 bases, with 11 bases separating them. The CDR3 protein is CASSRRDLQETQYF. DNA for the CDR3: TGTGCCAGCAGCCGACGGGACTTACAAGAGACCCAGTACTTC.

The rearrangement uses TRBV28 and TRBJ1-5; D is undetermined. Trimming took 4 bases from V and 0 from J, leaving 19 bases between them. The CDR3 totals 18 residues. Germline lookup yields CDR1 MDHEN and CDR2 SYDVKM. The chain's CDR3 is CASSSYPLAVHSNQPQHF. The DNA for the CDR3 is TGTGCCAGCAGTTCATACCCATTGGCAGTCCATAGCAATCAGCCCCAGCATTTT.

The gene calls are TRBV10-3 and TRBJ1-1; D is perhaps TRBD1 (6 bases). Trimming pared 10 bases from V and 5 bases from J, leaving 17 bases between. The CDR3 totals 13 residues. From germline, CDR1 is ENHRY and CDR2 SYGVKD. The CDR3 here is CATVEQGRTEAFF. CDR3 DNA: TGTGCCACCGTAGAACAGGGTCGAACTGAAGCTTTCTTT.

The sample holds a few counts of this clone. The chain carries TRBV5-6 and TRBJ1-5; D ambiguous. Germline V gives CDR1 SGHDT, CDR2 YYEEEE. There are 14 residues in the CDR3. Trimming removed 4 bases at V and 2 bases at J, with 10 bases between. CDR3 sequence reads: CASSIRQGNQPQHF. For the CDR3, the DNA is TGTGCCAGCAGCATCAGACAAGGCAATCAGCCCCAGCATTTT. The complete variable domain, with remaining parts taken from reference TRBV5-6 and TRBJ1-5, reads DAGVTQSPTHLIKTRGQQVTLRCSPKSGHDTVSWYQQALGQGPQFIFQYYEEEERQRGNFPDRFSGHQFPNYSSELNVNALLLGDSALYLCASSIRQGNQPQHFGDGTRLSIL.

This clone was counted a few times. V gene TRBV10-3 combines with J gene TRBJ1-5; 10 bases map to TRBD1. Per germline, CDR1 ENHRY and CDR2 SYGVKD. The CDR3 consists of 13 residues. J was trimmed by 7 bases and V by 10 bases; bases with no gene match: 7. The CDR3 sequence is CATHRDRGQPQHF. DNA of the CDR3: TGTGCCACCCACCGGGACAGGGGACAGCCCCAGCATTTT.

V usage is TRBV6-5 and J usage is TRBJ1-2; D might be TRBD1 (5 bases). Looked up from germline, CDR1 is MNHEY and CDR2 is SVGAGI. The CDR3 runs 12 residues. The V gene lost 6 bases and the J gene lost 4 bases, with 9 bases spanning the gap. DNA for the CDR3: TGTGCCAGCAGCCCCGGGGGCTATGGCTACACCTTC. This gives the protein CASSPGGYGYTF.

This chain links TRBV11-2 with TRBJ2-1, with D hard to call. V was cut by 5 bases and J by 1 base, with 6 bases left in between. Germline-derived CDR1 and CDR2 are SGHAT and FQNNGV. The CDR3 is made up of 13 amino acids. This CDR3 is CASSINSYNEQFF. The CDR3 nucleotides are TGTGCCAGCAGCATCAATTCCTACAATGAGCAGTTCTTC.

V gene TRBV7-2 combines with J gene TRBJ2-2; TRBD2 aligns across 7 bases. The J segment lost 3 bases and the V segment lost 5 bases, leaving 9 bases of the junction unmatched. Germline V gene sequence: CDR1 SGHTA, CDR2 FQGNSA. The length of the CDR3 is 16 residues. The CDR3 loop is CASSPRAGRDTGELFF. The CDR3 bases are TGTGCCAGCAGCCCGAGAGCGGGGCGGGACACCGGGGAGCTGTTTTTT.

This clone appeared a single time. The chain is built from TRBV19 and TRBJ1-2; the match to TRBD1 covers 9 bases. Germline values: CDR1 LNHDA, CDR2 SQIVND (reference sequence). The CDR3 covers 14 residues. The V gene end was trimmed by 2 bases and the J gene end by 6 bases; junction bases not matched to a gene: 4. The CDR3 reads CASSIQGTGNGYTF. The CDR3 DNA follows: TGTGCCAGTAGTATACAGGGGACAGGGAATGGCTACACCTTC.

This chain's CDR3 is CASSQDQISEAFF. For the CDR3, the DNA is TGTGCCAGCAGCCAAGATCAAATATCTGAAGCTTTCTTT. V is TRBV4-2 and J is TRBJ1-1; no definite D call. The germline CDR1 and CDR2 sequences are LGHNA and YNFKEQ. Trimming shortened V by 0 bases and J by 6 bases, and 8 bases separated the two germline ends. The CDR3 extends over 13 amino acids.

The V gene is TRBV29-1, the J gene TRBJ2-5, with unresolved D. The CDR3 runs to 10 residues. The V and J ends lost 3 bases and 5 bases respectively, with 4 bases between them. Germline V gene sequence: CDR1 SQVTM, CDR2 ANQGSEA. The CDR3 DNA reads TGCAGCGTTGAGATGGAGACCCAGTACTTC. Its translation: CSVEMETQYF.

The chain recombines TRBV2 with TRBJ1-2; 7 positions agree with TRBD1. The CDR3 consists of 14 residues. V shed 5 bases and J 1 base; nucleotides not matched to a gene: 4. Looked up from germline, CDR1 is SNHLY and CDR2 is FYNNEI. CDR3 region: CASSKDRLNYGYTF. The CDR3 nucleotides are TGTGCCAGCAGTAAGGACAGGCTTAACTATGGCTACACCTTC.

This chain joins TRBV29-1 and TRBJ1-1; 7 bases map to TRBD1. The CDR3 spans 12 residues. J was trimmed by 5 bases and V by 5 bases; bases with no gene match: 5. The V gene's germline CDR1 is SQVTM and CDR2 ANQGSEA. In DNA form, the CDR3 reads TGCAGCGTTCACAGGGGAGGAACTGAAGCTTTCTTT. This codes for CSVHRGGTEAFF. The whole variable domain, filled in from reference TRBV29-1 and TRBJ1-1, reads SAVISQKPSRDICQRGTSLTIQCQVDSQVTMMFWYRQQPGQSLTLIATANQGSEATYESGFVIDKFPISRPNLTFSTLTVSNMSPEDSSIYLCSVHRGGTEAFFGQGTRLTVV.

The V call is TRBV2, the J call TRBJ1-3; possible D gene TRBD1, 5 bases. The CDR3 has 14 amino acids. Trimming pared 7 bases from V and 6 bases from J, leaving 16 bases between. Looked up from germline, CDR1 is SNHLY and CDR2 is FYNNEI. This chain's CDR3 is CASTPAGLLNTIYF. The CDR3 bases are TGTGCCAGCACTCCCGCGGGACTGCTAAACACCATATATTTT.

The chain links TRBV11-3 to TRBJ2-1, with 10 bases fitting TRBD1. The germline gives CDR1 SGHNT, CDR2 YENEEA. V trimming: 5 bases; J trimming: 9 bases; junction bases outside the gene matches: 7. The CDR3 has 14 amino acids. The CDR3 loop is CASSQGWTGGEQFF. The CDR3 region has the DNA TGTGCCAGCAGCCAGGGATGGACAGGGGGTGAGCAGTTCTTC.

This sequence joins TRBV5-6 and TRBJ1-2; 12 bases line up with TRBD1. The trim removed 5 bases at V and 5 bases at J, leaving 4 bases unmatched. The CDR3 runs 14 residues. Germline CDR1 SGHDT, CDR2 YYEEEE. CDR3 DNA: TGTGCCAGCAGTGGGACAGGGGGCAGGTATGGCTACACCTTC. It encodes CASSGTGGRYGYTF.

V is TRBV2 and J is TRBJ1-5; the match to TRBD1 covers 8 bases. Looked up from germline, CDR1 is SNHLY and CDR2 is FYNNEI. The J segment lost 4 bases and the V segment lost 5 bases, leaving 1 base of the junction unmatched. The CDR3 runs 13 residues. DNA for the CDR3: TGTGCCAGCAGTAGACAGGGGAATCAGCCCCAGCATTTT. Protein: CASSRQGNQPQHF.

The chain recombines TRBV28 with TRBJ1-2; TRBD1 matches 9 bases. Germline V lookup: CDR1 MDHEN, CDR2 SYDVKM. The V segment lost 4 bases and the J segment 4 bases; nucleotides outside the gene matches: 7. The CDR3 has 15 residues. CDR3 sequence reads: CASSYLGQGGYGYTF. The CDR3 nucleotides are TGTGCCAGCAGTTACTTGGGACAGGGAGGCTATGGCTACACCTTC.

The chain links TRBV6-6 to TRBJ1-2; 7 bases are shared with TRBD1. The CDR3 has 15 residues. V dropped 7 bases and J dropped 3; count of bases not matched to a gene: 11. The V gene's germline CDR1 is MNHNY and CDR2 SVGAGI (reference sequence). DNA for the CDR3: TGTGCCAGCACGATAGGGGGCGGCGGGGACTATGGCTACACCTTC. It encodes CASTIGGGGDYGYTF.